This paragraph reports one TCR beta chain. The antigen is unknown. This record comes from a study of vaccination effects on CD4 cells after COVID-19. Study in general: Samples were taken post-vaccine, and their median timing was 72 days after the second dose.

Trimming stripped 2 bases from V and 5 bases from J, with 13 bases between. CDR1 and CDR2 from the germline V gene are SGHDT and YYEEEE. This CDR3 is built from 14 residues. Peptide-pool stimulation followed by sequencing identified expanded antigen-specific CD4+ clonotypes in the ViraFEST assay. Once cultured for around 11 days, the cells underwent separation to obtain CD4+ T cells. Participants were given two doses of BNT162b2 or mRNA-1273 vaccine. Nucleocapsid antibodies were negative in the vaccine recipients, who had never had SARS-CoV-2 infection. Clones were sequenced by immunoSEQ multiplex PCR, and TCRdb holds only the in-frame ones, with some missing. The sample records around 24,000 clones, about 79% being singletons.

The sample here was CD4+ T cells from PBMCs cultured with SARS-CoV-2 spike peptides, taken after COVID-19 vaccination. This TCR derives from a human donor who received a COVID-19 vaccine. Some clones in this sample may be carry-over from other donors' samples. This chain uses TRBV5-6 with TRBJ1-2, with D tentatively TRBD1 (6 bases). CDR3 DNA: TGTGCCAGCAGCTTCCAGGGGCGCGAGTATGGCTACACCTTC. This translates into CASSFQGREYGYTF. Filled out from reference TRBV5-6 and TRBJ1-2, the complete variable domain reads DAGVTQSPTHLIKTRGQQVTLRCSPKSGHDTVSWYQQALGQGPQFIFQYYEEEERQRGNFPDRFSGHQFPNYSSELNVNALLLGDSALYLCASSFQGREYGYTFGSGTRLTVV.